The 29 T cell receptor beta chains reported below all come from one sample, sequenced in a study of Graves' ophthalmopathy and Graves' hyperthyroidism. Transcripts of RNA were the source for amplifying TCR beta CDR3 regions. An opening RT-PCR round employed HTBI primers and preceded a second-round multiplex PCR. Using its own MiXCR run on the multiplex PCR reads, TCRdb lists one record per CDR3 protein. The sample shows 900,000 to 1,200,000 distinct CDR3 sequences, 35% to 40% of them seen only once. Sequencing input: peripheral blood or thyroid tissue (not recorded which). Source of these receptors: an adult man with Graves' hyperthyroidism.

J is TRBJ2-1 and V is TRBV25-1, with unresolved D. The V gene's germline CDR1 is MGHDK and CDR2 SYGVNS. V was clipped by 5 bases and J by 6 bases, with 14 bases between them. CDR3 length equals 14 residues. CDR3 region: CASSTPSRSNEQFF. The CDR3 DNA is TGTGCCAGCAGTACCCCCAGTAGGTCCAATGAGCAGTTCTTC.

This clonotype was observed many times. The chain links TRBV10-2 to TRBJ2-7, with D hard to call. Germline V gene data show CDR1 as WSHSY and CDR2 as SAAADI. This CDR3 is built from 12 residues. Between the trimmed V and J ends, which lost 5 bases and 3 bases, there was a span of 8 bases. The CDR3: CASSRPIYEQYF. The CDR3, as DNA: TGCGCCAGCAGTAGGCCTATCTACGAGCAGTACTTC.

This clonotype was recorded at least ten times. The J gene is TRBJ1-6, the V gene TRBV9, with D possibly being TRBD1 (6 bases). Looked up from germline, CDR1 is SGDLS and CDR2 is YYNGEE. This CDR3 contains 11 residues. V dropped 7 bases and J dropped 15 bases, with 14 bases sitting between them. The CDR3 DNA is TGTGCCAGCGGCACAGGGTCCGTCCTCCACTTT. It specifies CASGTGSVLHF.

This clonotype showed up many times. The chain uses TRBV24-1 and TRBJ1-2; tentatively, D is TRBD1 (5 bases). The CDR3 has 15 amino acids. With 3 bases removed from V and 5 bases from J, the gap between germline ends came to 15 bases. From germline, CDR1 is KGHDR and CDR2 SFDVKD. The DNA of the CDR3 is TGTGCCACCAGTGATCCCCGGGACCCCTTATATGGCTACACCTTC. Amino acids: CATSDPRDPLYGYTF.

Comment on this clonotype: This may arise from a read error, as a much more abundant clone is one base away. As DNA, the CDR3 is TGCAGTGCCACAGACAGCGTGGAGACCCAGTACTTC. Translating gives CSATDSVETQYF. The J gene is TRBJ2-5, the V gene TRBV20-1; weak D call: TRBD1 (5 bases). Germline values: CDR1 DFQATT, CDR2 SNEGSKA (reference sequence). This CDR3 has 12 amino acids. Trimming took off 6 bases at V and 5 bases at J, with 13 bases between the two ends.

The chain is built from TRBV10-2 and TRBJ2-3; TRBD2 aligns across 10 bases. The germline V gene has CDR1 WSHSY and CDR2 SAAADI. The CDR3 covers 15 residues. With V trimmed by 5 bases and J by 6 bases, 8 bases remained unmatched. The CDR3 coding sequence is TGCGCCAGCAGTTTGGCTAGCGGGGGTCGGGATACGCAGTATTTT. Translating gives CASSLASGGRDTQYF.

Ten or more counts support this clonotype. This chain connects TRBV7-9 to TRBJ1-1; D remains unclear. CDR3 length equals 12 residues. Trimming left V 5 bases short and J 7 bases short, with 11 bases between. Germline CDR1 reads SEHNR; CDR2 reads FQNEAQ (reference sequence). The CDR3 nucleotides are TGTGCCAGCAGCCAATCGGAAGTTGAAGCTTTCTTT. Translating gives CASSQSEVEAFF.

There are many counts of this clonotype. The CDR3 protein is CASSLDGWGEKLFF. The CDR3 nucleotides read TGTGCCAGCTCCCTGGATGGCTGGGGTGAAAAACTGTTTTTT. This chain links TRBV9 with TRBJ1-4, with D unclear. V was cut by 7 bases and J by 7 bases, with 17 bases left in between. Germline values: CDR1 SGDLS, CDR2 YYNGEE. There are 14 residues in the CDR3.

To note about this clonotype: This may be a read error: a much more frequent sequence differs by one nucleotide. The chain recombines TRBV7-2 with TRBJ1-5; D ambiguous. Per the germline V gene, CDR1 is SGHTA and CDR2 is FQGNSA. The CDR3 sequence is 15 residues long. CDR3 region: CANSLEPGPNQPQHF. Written as DNA, the CDR3 is TGTGCCAACAGCTTAGAACCGGGCCCAAATCAGCCCCAGCATTTT.

This chain links TRBV6-5 with TRBJ1-1; 10 nucleotides line up with TRBD1. Germline assignment: CDR1 MNHEY and CDR2 SVGAGI. Unmatched junction bases numbered 11, after V lost 5 bases and J lost 5 bases. The CDR3 loop spans 16 amino acids. The CDR3 region is CASSEGRQGARTEAFF. Written as DNA, the CDR3 is TGTGCCAGCAGTGAAGGCCGACAGGGGGCGAGGACTGAAGCTTTCTTT.

Note on this clonotype: Being one base from a much bigger clone, this may be a read error. The genes are TRBV10-3 and TRBJ1-6, with D possibly matching TRBD1 (6 bases). The CDR3 runs to 12 residues. Germline V gives CDR1 ENHRY, CDR2 SYGVKD. Trimming shortened V by 10 bases and J by 9 bases, and 13 bases separated the two germline ends. CDR3 sequence: CASKQGASPLHF. In DNA, the CDR3 is TGTGCCAGCAAACAGGGAGCTTCACCCCTCCACTTT.

This clonotype turned up a few times. The rearrangement uses TRBV20-1 and TRBJ1-2; 11 bases are a match to TRBD1. CDR3 length: 13 residues. The junction had 2 bases not matched to a gene; V was cut back by 6 bases and J by 2 bases. CDR1 DFQATT and CDR2 SNEGSKA come from the germline V gene (reference sequence). The CDR3 reads CSAGQGANYGYTF. The DNA for the CDR3 is TGCAGTGCCGGACAGGGGGCAAACTATGGCTACACCTTC.

The sample holds a few counts of this clonotype. The chain is built from TRBV10-3 and TRBJ2-7, with 7 bases fitting TRBD2. CDR1 and CDR2 (germline): ENHRY, SYGVKD. The CDR3 runs 14 residues. The V gene end was trimmed by 0 bases and the J gene end by 3 bases; junction bases not matched to a gene: 2. The DNA for the CDR3 is TGTGCCATCAGTGAGTCGGGGGGGGGCTACGAGCAGTACTTC. Protein: CAISESGGGYEQYF.

This clonotype was seen more than once but under ten times. The CDR3 DNA is TGCGCCAGCAGTTTCAGGCAGAGCTCCTACGAGCAGTACTTC. Translation: CASSFRQSSYEQYF. The chain carries TRBV4-1 and TRBJ2-7; D uncertain. The germline V gene has CDR1 MGHRA and CDR2 YSYEKL. V gave up 6 bases and J gave up 0 bases, with 12 bases separating them. The CDR3 has 14 residues.

This chain joins TRBV29-1 and TRBJ2-5; 10 bases are a match to TRBD2. The V gene's germline CDR1 is SQVTM and CDR2 ANQGSEA. Trimming took 5 bases from V and 1 from J; bases not matched to a gene: 4. The CDR3 is 14 residues long. CDR3 residues: CSVIAGGRQETQYF. The CDR3 DNA reads as TGCAGCGTTATAGCGGGAGGCCGCCAAGAGACCCAGTACTTC.

This clonotype was counted ten times or more. This chain connects TRBV5-1 to TRBJ1-6; maybe TRBD1 (5 bases). Germline V CDR1 and CDR2: SGHRS, YFSETQ. With 0 bases removed from V and 8 bases from J, the gap between germline ends came to 12 bases. CDR3 length: 15 residues. The CDR3 nucleotides are TGCGCCAGCAGCTTGGTAACCAGGGACGATTCACCCCTCCACTTT. Protein: CASSLVTRDDSPLHF.

This clonotype has only a few counts. The chain links TRBV6-6 to TRBJ1-1; 10 nucleotides agree with TRBD1. The V segment lost 6 bases and the J segment 3 bases; nucleotides outside the gene matches: 4. The CDR3 contains 14 residues. CDR1 MNHNY and CDR2 SVGAGI come from the germline V gene (reference sequence). The CDR3: CASRGQGIDTEAFF. In nucleotides, the CDR3 is TGTGCCAGCAGGGGACAGGGGATCGACACTGAAGCTTTCTTT.

This clonotype was observed a few times. The chain recombines TRBV10-2 with TRBJ1-5; 8 nucleotides align to TRBD1. The CDR3 sequence is 14 residues long. Looked up from germline, CDR1 is WSHSY and CDR2 is SAAADI. V gave up 4 bases and J gave up 6 bases; unmatched junction bases: 5. The DNA of the CDR3 is TGCGCCAGCAGTGTACAGGGGGTAGGTCAGCCCCAGCATTTT. Its protein product is CASSVQGVGQPQHF.

V usage is TRBV25-1 and J usage is TRBJ1-5; D remains unclear. Germline CDR1 is MGHDK and CDR2 is SYGVNS. The CDR3 covers 15 residues. The V and J ends lost 3 bases and 3 bases respectively, with 12 bases between them. The CDR3 loop reads CASSDWVGPNQPQHF. The CDR3, as DNA: TGTGCCAGCAGTGACTGGGTCGGTCCCAATCAGCCCCAGCATTTT.

In regard to this clonotype: The junction does not match germline at one end; this may be a read error. This sequence joins TRBV10-3 and TRBJ2-5, with D possibly being TRBD1 or TRBD2 (5 bases each). CDR3 size: 18 residues. Germline-derived CDR1 and CDR2 are ENHRY and SYGVKD. Here the CDR3 reads CATSESIGRGESQETQYF. In nucleotides, the CDR3 is TGTGCCACCAGTGAGTCGATAGGACGAGGGGAGAGTCAAGAGACCCAGTACTTC.

The genes are TRBV7-8 and TRBJ2-2, with TRBD2 identical over 13 bases. The CDR3 is 16 amino acids. Trimming cost V 5 bases and J 3 bases; bases outside gene matches: 3. Germline V gene lookup returns CDR1 SGHVS and CDR2 FQNEAQ. The CDR3 loop is CASSRTSGSYTGELFF. DNA of the CDR3: TGTGCCAGCAGCAGGACTAGCGGGAGCTACACCGGGGAGCTGTTTTTT.

This clonotype was counted many times. The V gene is TRBV5-6, the J gene TRBJ1-4; 7 positions match TRBD1. CDR3 length: 15 amino acids. V shed 4 bases, J shed 10 bases, and the junction held 13 bases outside the gene matches. Germline lookup yields CDR1 SGHDT and CDR2 YYEEEE. CDR3 residues: CASSRDRDGVRKLFF. The CDR3 DNA sequence: TGTGCCAGCAGCCGTGACAGGGATGGGGTGAGAAAACTGTTTTTT. Supplemented by reference TRBV5-6 and TRBJ1-4, the full variable domain reads DAGVTQSPTHLIKTRGQQVTLRCSPKSGHDTVSWYQQALGQGPQFIFQYYEEEERQRGNFPDRFSGHQFPNYSSELNVNALLLGDSALYLCASSRDRDGVRKLFFGSGTQLSVL.

This clonotype has a single count. This is likely a read error, given that the CDR3 carries no conserved phenylalanine or tryptophan at its end. The DNA is left out, because the CDR3 cannot be placed on it with certainty; the CDR3 is given as TCRdb lists it. The V and J genes are TRBV9 and TRBJ2-7; the D call of TRBD1 is as the table states it, not checked on the DNA. From its first to its last residue, the CDR3 has 9 amino acids. Germline V CDR1 and CDR2: SGDLS, YYNGEE. The CDR3 sequence is CASSQDLRQ.

Many counts were recorded for this clonotype. The V call is TRBV5-8, the J call TRBJ1-4; 8 bases map to TRBD1. Unmatched junction bases numbered 6, after V lost 7 bases and J lost 1 base. Germline V gene lookup returns CDR1 SGHTS and CDR2 YDEGEE. The CDR3 spans 15 residues. The CDR3 DNA follows: TGTGCCAGCCGTCCCGGGACAGGAACTAATGAAAAACTGTTTTTT. It specifies CASRPGTGTNEKLFF.

The chain has TRBV24-1 and TRBJ1-5, with unresolved D. The CDR3 covers 15 residues. V lost 0 bases, J lost 6 bases, and 11 bases lay in between. Germline V gene data show CDR1 as KGHDR and CDR2 as SFDVKD. The CDR3: CATSDLRYVLQPQHF. The CDR3 bases are TGTGCCACCAGTGATTTGCGGTATGTACTTCAGCCCCAGCATTTT.

The chain has TRBV5-1 and TRBJ2-2, with 10 bases lining up with TRBD2. The ends lost 4 bases at V and 5 bases at J; junction bases unmatched: 8. Germline V gene lookup returns CDR1 SGHRS and CDR2 YFSETQ. The CDR3 spans 16 residues. CDR3 sequence reads: CASSLIAGGGTGELFF. For the CDR3, the DNA is TGCGCCAGCAGCCTAATAGCGGGAGGTGGGACCGGGGAGCTGTTTTTT.

This chain connects TRBV2 to TRBJ2-7; 8 nucleotides line up with TRBD2. V shed 8 bases, J shed 1 base, and the junction held 7 bases outside the gene matches. This CDR3 region has 14 residues. Germline V gene lookup returns CDR1 SNHLY and CDR2 FYNNEI. CDR3 region: CASRRGGVSYEQYF. DNA for the CDR3: TGTGCCAGCCGCCGGGGGGGGGTTTCCTACGAGCAGTACTTC.

The chain employs TRBV7-9 and TRBJ2-7; possible D gene TRBD1, 5 bases. Looked up from germline, CDR1 is SEHNR and CDR2 is FQNEAQ (reference sequence). V was clipped by 3 bases and J by 8 bases, with 14 bases between them. This CDR3 has 13 amino acids. The CDR3 DNA reads as TGTGCCAGCAGCTTGACGCAGGGAAGTCAGCAGTACTTC. This translates into CASSLTQGSQQYF. Full variable domain (remainder filled in from reference TRBV7-9 and TRBJ2-7): DTGVSQNPRHKITKRGQNVTFRCDPISEHNRLYWYRQTLGQGPEFLTYFQNEAQLEKSRLLSDRFSAERPKGSFSTLEIQRTEQGDSAMYLCASSLTQGSQQYFGPGTRLTVT.

This clonotype was seen many times. The chain combines TRBV20-1 with TRBJ1-6; no definite D call. The CDR3 sequence is 16 residues long. Germline V gene sequence: CDR1 DFQATT, CDR2 SNEGSKA (reference sequence). The ends were cut back, 2 bases at V and 1 base at J, with 12 bases in the middle. CDR3 coding DNA: TGCAGTGCTAGAAATTATGGGGAATCCTATAATTCACCCCTCCACTTT. Translated: CSARNYGESYNSPLHF.